These T cell receptor beta chains were read from a single sample in a study of T-cell memory formation after mild COVID-19. Using its own MiXCR run on the 5' RACE reads, TCRdb lists one record per CDR3 protein. The table shows 150,000 or so distinct CDR3 sequences, with under 30% occurring only once. The sequenced sample was PBMCs or a T cell subset sorted from them (not recorded which). Every receptor here comes from an adult woman who had mild COVID-19 (a few samples of this study predate the infection). Cell type and time point are not known. The CDR3 runs from the conserved cysteine through the conserved F or W. Fields, in order: V gene, clone size, J gene, D gene, CDR3 protein, CDR3 DNA. D genes are given only for firm matches. Where a row states a size, it is once, few, many or the class of an expanded clone; other rows omit it.

>TRBV7-9|few|TRBJ2-6|NA
CASSFWASGANVLTF
TGTGCCAGCAGCTTTTGGGCCTCTGGGGCCAACGTCCTGACTTTC
>TRBV4-1|NA|TRBJ1-1|TRBD1
CASSRETGGYTEAFF
TGCGCCAGCAGCCGAGAGACAGGGGGCTACACTGAAGCTTTCTTT
>TRBV27|NA|TRBJ1-6|NA
CASSFQGSSPLHF
TGTGCCAGCAGTTTTCAGGGTTCCTCACCCCTCCACTTT
>TRBV20-1|NA|TRBJ1-1|NA
CSAPEPLSGAEAFF
TGCAGTGCTCCCGAGCCCCTTTCGGGCGCTGAAGCTTTCTTT
>TRBV27|few|TRBJ1-2|NA
CATLRPGRGYTF
TGTGCCACCCTAAGGCCTGGGCGTGGCTACACCTTC
>TRBV9|NA|TRBJ2-1|NA
CASSAWGAYNEQFF
TGTGCCAGCAGCGCCTGGGGGGCTTACAATGAGCAGTTCTTC
>TRBV20-1|few|TRBJ1-1|TRBD1
CSARKAQGAWNTEAFF
TGCAGTGCTAGGAAAGCCCAGGGGGCATGGAACACTGAAGCTTTCTTT
>TRBV7-8|few|TRBJ2-3|TRBD1
CASSPEQGLSATDTQYF
TGTGCCAGCAGCCCAGAACAGGGGCTGTCGGCCACAGATACGCAGTATTTT
>TRBV11-2|NA|TRBJ1-4|TRBD1
CASSSSDRVIATNEKLFF
TGTGCCAGCAGCTCCTCGGACAGGGTAATAGCGACTAATGAAAAACTGTTTTTT
>TRBV18|many|TRBJ2-5|NA
CASSRRFKETQYF
TGTGCCAGCTCACGAAGGTTTAAGGAGACCCAGTACTTC
>TRBV12-3/TRBV12-4|NA|TRBJ2-5|TRBD1
CASSTGTEETQYF
TGTGCCAGCAGTACCGGGACAGAAGAGACCCAGTACTTC
>TRBV7-6|NA|TRBJ2-7|NA
CASSSDLSSYEQYF
TGTGCCAGCAGTTCTGACTTGAGCTCCTACGAGCAGTACTTC
>TRBV30|NA|TRBJ2-7|NA
CAWSGTGPYEQYF
TGTGCCTGGAGTGGAACAGGGCCCTACGAGCAGTACTTC
>TRBV27|few|TRBJ2-7|NA
CASSLLGGHEQYF
TGTGCCAGCAGTTTACTGGGGGGGCACGAGCAGTACTTC
>TRBV29-1|few|TRBJ2-1|NA
CSVESRDPGTSTYNEQFF
TGCAGCGTTGAATCTAGGGATCCCGGGACGTCGACCTACAATGAGCAGTTCTTC
>TRBV7-2|NA|TRBJ2-7|NA
CASSLPSEAYEQYF
TGTGCCAGCAGCTTGCCTAGCGAAGCCTACGAGCAGTACTTC
>TRBV2|NA|TRBJ2-7|NA
CASVSLLGTDYEQYF
TGTGCCAGCGTTTCCCTCCTGGGCACCGACTACGAGCAGTACTTC
>TRBV9|NA|TRBJ2-2|NA
CASSVEIGGELFF
TGTGCCAGCAGCGTAGAGATAGGAGGGGAGCTGTTTTTT
>TRBV19|NA|TRBJ1-6|NA
CASRRDDGSPLHF
TGTGCCAGTCGCCGAGACGACGGTTCACCCCTCCACTTT
>TRBV30|many|TRBJ2-1|NA
CAFKDNHEQFF
TGTGCGTTTAAAGATAACCATGAGCAGTTCTTC
>TRBV28|few|TRBJ2-3|NA
CASSSKLEDTQYF
TGTGCCAGCAGTTCTAAACTTGAAGATACGCAGTATTTT
>TRBV5-6|few|TRBJ2-7|NA
CASSRSEGGNYFYEQYF
TGTGCCAGCAGCCGCTCCGAGGGGGGAAACTATTTCTACGAGCAGTACTTC
>TRBV5-5|few|TRBJ2-1|NA
CASSLSGINEQFF
TGTGCCAGCAGCTTGTCAGGGATCAATGAGCAGTTCTTC
>TRBV7-2|NA|TRBJ2-7|TRBD1
CASSWSGQLGEQYF
TGTGCCAGCAGCTGGTCGGGACAGTTAGGCGAGCAGTACTTC
>TRBV4-1|few|TRBJ1-1|TRBD1
CASSQGQGNPEAFF
TGCGCCAGCAGCCAGGGACAGGGGAACCCTGAAGCTTTCTTT
>TRBV12-3/TRBV12-4|few|TRBJ2-7|NA
CASSLARGCEQYF
TGTGCCAGCAGTTTAGCGCGGGGTTGCGAGCAGTACTTC
>TRBV20-1|few|TRBJ1-1|TRBD1
CSARDLKGQGGLGTEAFF
TGCAGTGCTAGAGATCTGAAGGGACAGGGTGGCTTAGGCACTGAAGCTTTCTTT
>TRBV7-6|NA|TRBJ1-2|NA
CASSLYQLGGRPPYGYTF
TGTGCCAGCAGCTTATATCAGTTGGGGGGCAGGCCGCCCTATGGCTACACCTTC
>TRBV7-9|NA|TRBJ1-2|NA
CASSLAGTDHHGYTF
TGTGCCAGCAGCTTAGCGGGGACCGACCACCATGGCTACACCTTC
>TRBV5-1|few|TRBJ2-7|NA
CASTLSGIYNYEQYF
TGCGCCAGCACCTTATCCGGGATCTACAACTACGAGCAGTACTTC
>TRBV4-1|few|TRBJ2-2|NA
CASRQTGSGELFF
TGCGCCAGCAGACAAACAGGGTCCGGGGAGCTGTTTTTT
>TRBV20-1|few|TRBJ2-7|NA
CSADGRDAYEQYF
TGCAGTGCGGACGGGAGAGATGCCTACGAGCAGTACTTC
>TRBV24-1|NA|TRBJ2-1|NA
CATSDPHGRTYNEQFF
TGTGCCACCAGTGATCCTCACGGGAGAACGTACAATGAGCAGTTCTTC
>TRBV27|NA|TRBJ2-7|TRBD1
CASSLRDRGHEQYF
TGTGCCAGCAGTTTACGGGACAGGGGGCATGAGCAGTACTTC
>TRBV14|few|TRBJ1-1|TRBD1
CASSQAGGPWEAFF
TGTGCCAGCAGCCAAGCAGGGGGGCCCTGGGAAGCTTTCTTT
>TRBV29-1|few|TRBJ2-7|TRBD1
CSASGTGAYEQYF
TGCAGCGCATCCGGGACAGGGGCCTACGAGCAGTACTTC
>TRBV9|NA|TRBJ1-1|NA
CASSLPTGNTEAFF
TGTGCCAGCAGCCTCCCGACAGGGAACACTGAAGCTTTCTTT
>TRBV20-1|NA|TRBJ1-6|NA
CSARDGNSPLHF
TGCAGTGCTAGAGATGGAAATTCACCCCTCCACTTT
>TRBV6-5|NA|TRBJ2-3|NA
CASRSSHFTDTQYF
TGTGCCAGCAGGAGTTCCCACTTCACAGATACGCAGTATTTT
>TRBV7-3|few|TRBJ2-1|TRBD2
CASSLAGGNNEQFF
TGTGCCAGCAGCTTAGCGGGAGGGAATAATGAGCAGTTCTTC
>TRBV12-3/TRBV12-4|few|TRBJ1-5|NA
CASSLETSQDQPQHF
TGTGCCAGCAGTTTAGAGACATCCCAGGATCAGCCCCAGCATTTT
>TRBV4-1|NA|TRBJ2-1|TRBD2
CASSPNGGASGSQFF
TGCGCCAGCAGCCCCAACGGGGGGGCCTCGGGTTCGCAGTTCTTC
>TRBV11-3|once|TRBJ2-2|TRBD2
CASSLARGGTGELFF
TGTGCCAGCAGCTTGGCCCGGGGGGGCACCGGGGAGCTGTTTTTT
>TRBV7-2|NA|TRBJ1-1|NA
CASSLWAASNTEAFF
TGTGCCAGCAGCTTATGGGCGGCGTCGAACACTGAAGCTTTCTTT
>TRBV9|NA|TRBJ1-1|NA
CASSVAGPNTEAFF
TGTGCCAGCAGCGTAGCTGGCCCGAACACTGAAGCTTTCTTT
>TRBV7-2|few|TRBJ2-7|NA
CASSFGTAGEQYF
TGTGCCAGCAGCTTTGGGACCGCGGGGGAGCAGTACTTC
>TRBV20-1|few|TRBJ2-3|NA
CSAGEYTDTQYF
TGCAGTGCTGGGGAGTACACAGATACGCAGTATTTT
>TRBV24-1|few|TRBJ2-3|TRBD2
CATSDSGTSRDTQYF
TGTGCCACCAGTGATTCGGGGACTAGCAGAGATACGCAGTATTTT
>TRBV14|NA|TRBJ2-6|TRBD1
CASSQAWTGLSGANVLTF
TGTGCCAGCAGCCAAGCGTGGACAGGGTTGTCTGGGGCCAACGTCCTGACTTTC